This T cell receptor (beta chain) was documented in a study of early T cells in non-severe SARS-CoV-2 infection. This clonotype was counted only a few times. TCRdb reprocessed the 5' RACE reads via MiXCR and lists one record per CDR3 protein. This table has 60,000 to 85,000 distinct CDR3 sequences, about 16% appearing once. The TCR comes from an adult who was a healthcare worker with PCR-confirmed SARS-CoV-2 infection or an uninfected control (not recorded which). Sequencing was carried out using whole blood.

This CDR3 reads CASTHAQGDYGYTF. In nucleotides, the CDR3 is TGTGCCAGCACCCACGCACAGGGGGACTATGGCTACACCTTC. The chain is built from TRBV12-3 or TRBV12-4 and TRBJ1-2, with 8 bases matching TRBD1. The CDR3 has 14 residues. The J segment lost 3 bases and the V segment lost 7 bases, leaving 7 bases of the junction unmatched.